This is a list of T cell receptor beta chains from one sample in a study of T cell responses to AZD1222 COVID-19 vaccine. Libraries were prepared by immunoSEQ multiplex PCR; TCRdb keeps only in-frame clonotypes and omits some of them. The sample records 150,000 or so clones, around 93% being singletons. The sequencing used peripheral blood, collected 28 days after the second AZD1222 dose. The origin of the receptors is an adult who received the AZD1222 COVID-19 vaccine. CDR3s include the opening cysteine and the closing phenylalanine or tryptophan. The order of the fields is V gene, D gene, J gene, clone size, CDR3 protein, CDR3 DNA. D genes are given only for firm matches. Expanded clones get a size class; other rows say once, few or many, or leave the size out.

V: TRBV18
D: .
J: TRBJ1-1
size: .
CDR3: CASSPTGWDAFF
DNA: TGTGCCAGCTCACCTACAGGGTGGGATGCGTTCTTT

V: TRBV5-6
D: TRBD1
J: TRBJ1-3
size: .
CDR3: CASSYRDRTTGNTIYF
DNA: TGTGCCAGCAGCTACCGGGACAGGACCACTGGAAACACCATATATTTT

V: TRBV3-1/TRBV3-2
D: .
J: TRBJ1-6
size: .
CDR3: CASSQMDKSPLHF
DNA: TGTGCCAGCAGCCAGATGGATAAATCACCCCTCCACTTT

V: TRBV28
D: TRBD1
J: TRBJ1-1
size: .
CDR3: CASSRTTGGTEAFF
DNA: TGTGCCAGCAGTCGGACGACAGGGGGCACTGAAGCTTTCTTT

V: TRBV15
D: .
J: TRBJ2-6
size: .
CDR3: CATSRGEPGLSSFGANVLTF
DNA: TGTGCCACCAGCAGAGGGGAGCCAGGGCTCTCCTCATTTGGGGCCAACGTCCTGACTTTC

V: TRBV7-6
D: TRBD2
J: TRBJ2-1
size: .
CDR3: CASSSRLAGVKIF
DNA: TGTGCCAGCAGCTCAAGACTAGCGGGAGTCAAGATCTTC

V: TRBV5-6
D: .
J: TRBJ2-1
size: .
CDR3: CASSMGFIQSYNEQFF
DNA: TGTGCCAGCAGTATGGGCTTTATCCAATCCTACAATGAGCAGTTCTTC

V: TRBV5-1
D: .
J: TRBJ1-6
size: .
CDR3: CASSVGNYNSPLHF
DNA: TGCGCCAGCAGCGTCGGTAACTATAATTCACCCCTCCACTTT

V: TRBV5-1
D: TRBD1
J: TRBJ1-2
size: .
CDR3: CASSEGAVDYGYTF
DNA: TGCGCCAGCAGCGAGGGGGCTGTTGACTATGGCTACACCTTC

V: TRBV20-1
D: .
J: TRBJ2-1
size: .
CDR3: CSAHEGNEQFF
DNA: TGCAGTGCTCACGAAGGTAATGAGCAGTTCTTC

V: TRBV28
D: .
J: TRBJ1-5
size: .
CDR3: CASLLSGGGSNQPQHF
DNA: TGTGCCAGCCTCTTGTCTGGCGGGGGGAGCAATCAGCCCCAGCATTTT

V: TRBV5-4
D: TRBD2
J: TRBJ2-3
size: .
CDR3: CASSPSGSSTDTQYF
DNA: TGTGCCAGCAGCCCTAGCGGGTCTAGCACAGATACGCAGTATTTT

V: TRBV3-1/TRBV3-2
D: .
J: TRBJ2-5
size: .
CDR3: CASSRYETQYF
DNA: TGTGCCAGCAGCCGCTATGAGACCCAGTACTTC

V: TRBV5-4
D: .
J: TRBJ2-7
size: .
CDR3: CASSLEVGRSYEQYF
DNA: TGTGCCAGCAGCTTGGAAGTGGGAAGGTCCTACGAGCAGTACTTC

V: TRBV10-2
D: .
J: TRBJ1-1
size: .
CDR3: CASSERKTEAFF
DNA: TGCGCCAGCAGTGAAAGGAAGACTGAAGCTTTCTTT

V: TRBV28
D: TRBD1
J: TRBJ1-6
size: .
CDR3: CASRPGTGSNSPLHF
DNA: TGTGCCAGCAGACCAGGGACAGGGAGCAATTCACCCCTCCACTTT

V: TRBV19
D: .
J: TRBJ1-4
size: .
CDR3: CASSISKAGPNEKLFF
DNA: TGTGCCAGTAGTATTTCGAAAGCGGGGCCGAATGAAAAACTGTTTTTT

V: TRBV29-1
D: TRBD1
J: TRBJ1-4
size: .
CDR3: CSVEDRGMSEKLFF
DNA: TGCAGCGTGGAGGACAGGGGGATGAGTGAAAAACTGTTTTTT

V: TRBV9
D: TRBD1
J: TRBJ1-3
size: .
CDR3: CASSGGTGYSGNTIYF
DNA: TGTGCCAGCAGCGGCGGGACAGGCTACTCTGGAAACACCATATATTTT

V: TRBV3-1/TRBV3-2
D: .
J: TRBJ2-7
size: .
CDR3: CASSQGQGQGGNEQYF
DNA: TGTGCCAGCAGCCAAGGTCAAGGGCAGGGAGGTAACGAGCAGTACTTC

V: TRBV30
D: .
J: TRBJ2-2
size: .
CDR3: CAWSVWGAGTGELFF
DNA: TGTGCCTGGAGTGTATGGGGGGCGGGCACCGGGGAGCTGTTTTTT

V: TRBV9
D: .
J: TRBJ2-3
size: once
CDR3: CASSVAGDTSPDTQYF
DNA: TGTGCCAGCAGCGTAGCTGGGGACACCTCCCCAGATACGCAGTATTTT

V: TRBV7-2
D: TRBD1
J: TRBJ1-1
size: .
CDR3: CASSPRDRPSTEAFF
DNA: TGTGCCAGCAGCCCTCGGGACAGGCCCTCCACTGAAGCTTTCTTT

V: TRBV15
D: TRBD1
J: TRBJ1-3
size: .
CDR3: CATSNRDREPSGNTIYF
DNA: TGTGCCACCAGCAACCGGGACAGGGAACCCTCTGGAAACACCATATATTTT

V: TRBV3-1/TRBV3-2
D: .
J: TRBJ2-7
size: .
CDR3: CASSQEQNYEQYF
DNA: TGTGCCAGCAGCCAAGAACAGAACTACGAGCAGTACTTC

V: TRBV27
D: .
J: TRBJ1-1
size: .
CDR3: CASTLYGGGNTEAFF
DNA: TGTGCCAGCACTTTATATGGGGGGGGGAACACTGAAGCTTTCTTT

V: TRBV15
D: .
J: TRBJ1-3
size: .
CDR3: CATSRDPAAGPGNTIYF
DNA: TGTGCCACCAGCAGAGATCCGGCAGCGGGGCCTGGAAACACCATATATTTT

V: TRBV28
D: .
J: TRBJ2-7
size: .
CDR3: CASSLYPPPSVHEQYF
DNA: TGTGCCAGCAGTTTATATCCCCCCCCGTCGGTACACGAGCAGTACTTC

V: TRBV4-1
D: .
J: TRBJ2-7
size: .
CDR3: CASSQDLGLTYEQYF
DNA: TGCGCCAGCAGCCAAGATCTAGGCTTAACCTACGAGCAGTACTTC

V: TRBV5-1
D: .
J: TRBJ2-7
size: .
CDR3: CASSLDLIPYEQYF
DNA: TGCGCCAGCAGCTTGGATCTGATTCCCTACGAGCAGTACTTC

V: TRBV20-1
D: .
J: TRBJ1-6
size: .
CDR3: CSASGTAGQNWALHF
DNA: TGCAGTGCTAGTGGCACAGCCGGGCAGAATTGGGCCCTCCACTTT

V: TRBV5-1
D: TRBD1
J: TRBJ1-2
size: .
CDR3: CASSLQGSGYTF
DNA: TGCGCCAGCAGCTTACAGGGGTCGGGCTACACCTTC

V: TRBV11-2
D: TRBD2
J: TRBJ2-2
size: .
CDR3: CASSPPVAGDTGELFF
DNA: TGTGCCAGCAGCCCGCCAGTAGCGGGAGACACCGGGGAGCTGTTTTTT

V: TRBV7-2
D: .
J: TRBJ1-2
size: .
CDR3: CASSLAVYTF
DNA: TGTGCCAGCAGCTTAGCAGTCTACACCTTC

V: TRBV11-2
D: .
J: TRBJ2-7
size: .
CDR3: CASSLGLGVTDEQYF
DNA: TGTGCCAGCAGCTTAGGTCTGGGGGTTACTGACGAGCAGTACTTC

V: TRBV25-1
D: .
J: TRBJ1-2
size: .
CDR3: CASSQANYGYTF
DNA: TGTGCCAGCTCACAGGCGAACTATGGCTACACCTTC

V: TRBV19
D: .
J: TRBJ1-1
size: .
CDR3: CASSTTGVPEAFF
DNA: .

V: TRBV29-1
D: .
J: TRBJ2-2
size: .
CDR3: CSVDRENTGELFF
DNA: TGCAGCGTTGACAGGGAGAACACCGGGGAGCTGTTTTTT

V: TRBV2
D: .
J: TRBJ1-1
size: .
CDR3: CASGRATEAFF
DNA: TGTGCCAGCGGGAGGGCCACTGAAGCTTTCTTT

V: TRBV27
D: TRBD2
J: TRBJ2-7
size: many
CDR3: CASSHGTSGSHEQYF
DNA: TGTGCCAGCAGTCACGGGACTAGCGGGAGCCACGAGCAGTACTTC

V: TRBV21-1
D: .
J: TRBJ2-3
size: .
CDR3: CASSTNTGDGTDTQYF
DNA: TGTGCCAGCAGCACGAATACAGGTGATGGCACAGATACGCAGTATTTT

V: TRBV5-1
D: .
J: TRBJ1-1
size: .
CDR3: CASSSGIQMNTEAFF
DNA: TGCGCCAGCAGCTCAGGGATCCAGATGAACACTGAAGCTTTCTTT

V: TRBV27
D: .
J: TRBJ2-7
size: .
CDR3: CASRHQSGVNEQYF
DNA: TGTGCCAGCAGGCACCAATCGGGGGTAAATGAGCAGTACTTC

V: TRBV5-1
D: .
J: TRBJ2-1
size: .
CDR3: CASSLGAPHNEQFF
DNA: TGCGCCAGCAGCTTGGGCGCCCCCCACAATGAGCAGTTCTTC

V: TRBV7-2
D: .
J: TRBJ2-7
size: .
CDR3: CASSSHYEQYF
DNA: TGTGCCAGCAGCAGCCACTACGAGCAGTACTTC